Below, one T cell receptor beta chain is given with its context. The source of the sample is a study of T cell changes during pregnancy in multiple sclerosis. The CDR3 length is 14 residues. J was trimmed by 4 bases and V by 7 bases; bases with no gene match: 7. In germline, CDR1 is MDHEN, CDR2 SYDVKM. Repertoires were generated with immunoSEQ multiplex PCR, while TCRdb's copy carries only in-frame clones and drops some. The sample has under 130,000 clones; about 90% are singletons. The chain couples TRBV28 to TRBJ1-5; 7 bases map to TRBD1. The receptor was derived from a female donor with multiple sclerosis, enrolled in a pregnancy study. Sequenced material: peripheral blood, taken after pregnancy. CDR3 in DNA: TGTGCCAGCACCGAGAACAGGGGAAATCAGCCCCAGCATTTT. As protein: CASTENRGNQPQHF.